The next 23 T cell receptor beta chains were all read from a single sample in a study of control samples from healthy donors and cancer patients. TCRdb's copy holds only in-frame clones and misses some; the assay was immunoSEQ multiplex PCR. Here the sample spans 160,000 or so clones, approximately 94% being singletons. Sequencing input: PBMCs. All receptors derive from a man between 60 and 75 years old with colorectal cancer.

Only one count was recorded for this clone. The rearrangement joins TRBV7-2 to TRBJ1-1; tentatively, D is TRBD1 (5 bases). There are 14 residues in the CDR3. CDR1 and CDR2 (germline): SGHTA, FQGNSA. V was shortened by 7 bases and J by 4 bases, with 16 bases between the two germline ends. The CDR3 sequence is CASIPSGRGTEAFF. DNA of the CDR3: TGTGCCAGCATCCCCTCCGGGAGGGGCACTGAAGCTTTCTTT.

This clone was detected only a few times. The chain carries TRBV7-2 and TRBJ2-5, with 9 bases matching TRBD1. CDR3 length: 15 amino acids. In germline, CDR1 is SGHTA, CDR2 FQGNSA. J was trimmed by 5 bases and V by 1 base; bases with no gene match: 5. The CDR3 here is CASSLDRGRDETQYF. CDR3 bases: TGTGCCAGCAGCTTAGACAGGGGGCGCGATGAGACCCAGTACTTC.

V usage is TRBV27 and J usage is TRBJ1-2; D gene uncertain. CDR1 and CDR2 (germline): MNHEY, SMNVEV (reference sequence). This CDR3 has 15 residues. The V gene lost 1 base and the J gene lost 5 bases, with 14 bases spanning the gap. The CDR3 DNA follows: TGTGCCAGCAGTTTATGGTCCAACCCTCCTTATGGCTACACCTTC. Its protein product is CASSLWSNPPYGYTF.

Only one count was recorded for this clone. This chain joins TRBV6-5 and TRBJ1-2; D uncertain. Deletions cut 10 bases from V and 3 bases from J, with 15 bases between. The CDR3 runs to 13 residues. CDR1 and CDR2 from the germline V gene are MNHEY and SVGAGI. In DNA form, the CDR3 reads TGTGCCACCTACTCTTGGGATGACTATGGCTACACCTTC. Translated: CATYSWDDYGYTF.

This clone was observed once. The V gene is TRBV6-5, the J gene TRBJ1-2; 9 nucleotides agree with TRBD1. Losses at the gene ends were 0 bases for V and 6 bases for J; bases not matched to a gene: 5. The CDR3 sequence is 15 residues long. CDR1 is MNHEY and CDR2 is SVGAGI in the germline V gene. The CDR3 here is CASSYSRDRDNGYTF. The DNA for the CDR3 is TGTGCCAGCAGTTACTCGAGGGACAGGGACAATGGCTACACCTTC.

The CDR3 reads CAISGQEGNQPQHF. The CDR3, as DNA: TGTGCCATCAGCGGACAGGAGGGCAATCAGCCCCAGCATTTT. The chain joins TRBV10-3 to TRBJ1-5, with 7 bases that match TRBD1. Germline lookup yields CDR1 ENHRY and CDR2 SYGVKD. This CDR3 is 14 amino acids long. Trimming cost V 6 bases and J 2 bases; bases outside gene matches: 4.

This chain's CDR3 is CASSRDRNLEAFF. For the CDR3, the DNA is TGCGCCAGCAGCCGGGACAGAAATCTTGAAGCTTTCTTT. The V call is TRBV10-2, the J call TRBJ1-1; 7 bases map to TRBD1. J was trimmed by 7 bases and V by 6 bases; bases with no gene match: 8. The CDR3 loop spans 13 amino acids. The germline gives CDR1 WSHSY, CDR2 SAAADI.

This clone was seen a single time. V is TRBV27 and J is TRBJ1-1; the match to TRBD1 covers 8 bases. Trimming cost V 6 bases and J 6 bases; bases outside gene matches: 12. Per germline, CDR1 MNHEY and CDR2 SMNVEV (reference sequence). CDR3 length: 15 residues. CDR3 region: CASRQGAPGIAEAFF. The CDR3 region has the DNA TGTGCCAGCAGGCAGGGGGCTCCTGGTATCGCTGAAGCTTTCTTT.

The chain links TRBV6-1 to TRBJ1-3, with D unclear. V was clipped by 2 bases and J by 7 bases, with 3 bases between them. The CDR3 totals 11 residues. Germline V gene sequence: CDR1 MNHNS, CDR2 SASEGT. Here the CDR3 DNA reads TGTGCCAGCAGTGAATATAACACCATATATTTT. It translates to CASSEYNTIYF.

V usage is TRBV19 and J usage is TRBJ1-6, with D tentatively TRBD1 (5 bases). Trimming cost V 3 bases and J 7 bases, with 7 bases left between them. Germline CDR1 and CDR2: LNHDA and SQIVND (reference sequence). The CDR3 is 13 residues long. The CDR3 sequence is CASSMNRNSPLHF. The CDR3 DNA reads as TGTGCCAGTAGTATGAACAGGAATTCACCCCTCCACTTT.

V gene TRBV6-5 combines with J gene TRBJ2-3, with TRBD2 as a possible D gene (6 bases). With 7 bases removed from V and 2 bases from J, the gap between germline ends came to 16 bases. Germline-derived CDR1 and CDR2 are MNHEY and SVGAGI. This CDR3 spans 15 amino acids. CDR3 bases: TGTGCCAGCATAGCGGACCCCCCCTCCACAGATACGCAGTATTTT. This sequence encodes CASIADPPSTDTQYF.

This clone was observed once. Other DNA sequences in this specimen translate into the identical CDR3. This chain links TRBV18 with TRBJ1-2; a weak D match, TRBD1 (5 bases). Germline CDR1 and CDR2: KGHSH and LQKENI. The V end lost 3 bases, the J end lost 3 bases, and 8 bases lay between the germline ends. The CDR3 loop spans 13 amino acids. Written as DNA, the CDR3 is TGTGCCAGCTCACCGACAGCTTACTATGGCTACACCTTC. It codes for CASSPTAYYGYTF.

Concerning this clone itself: Within the sample, other DNA sequences also encode this same CDR3. This chain links TRBV3-1 (or the pseudogene TRBV3-2) with TRBJ2-2; D unclear. The CDR3 runs to 13 residues. Germline CDR1 reads LGHDT; CDR2 reads YNNKEL (reference sequence). V lost 0 bases and J 5 bases, leaving 4 bases between the germline ends. CDR3 bases: TGTGCCAGCAGCCAAGATGCGACCGGGGAGCTGTTTTTT. It yields the protein CASSQDATGELFF.

This clone was counted between two and nine times. This sequence joins TRBV7-2 and TRBJ1-5, with a weak D call TRBD1 (6 bases). Germline V CDR1 and CDR2: SGHTA, FQGNSA. With 2 bases removed from V and 3 bases from J, the gap between germline ends came to 14 bases. The CDR3 is 16 residues long. The CDR3 loop reads CASSLSDRNPNQPQHF. The CDR3 nucleotides are TGTGCCAGCAGCTTATCCGACAGGAACCCCAATCAGCCCCAGCATTTT.

This chain connects TRBV9 to TRBJ1-4; D might be TRBD1 (5 bases). Trimming shortened V by 6 bases and J by 6 bases, and 15 bases separated the two germline ends. The germline V gene encodes CDR1 SGDLS and CDR2 YYNGEE. The CDR3 has 14 amino acids. The CDR3 DNA is TGTGCCAGCACCAGATGGGGGGGAGATGAAAAACTGTTTTTT. Protein sequence: CASTRWGGDEKLFF.

The V and J genes are TRBV7-9 and TRBJ2-5; 10 bases match TRBD2. Germline V CDR1 and CDR2: SEHNR, FQNEAQ (reference sequence). The length of the CDR3 is 14 residues. Trimming took 4 bases from V and 5 from J; bases not matched to a gene: 4. CDR3 loop: CASSSPSGGETQYF. CDR3 sequence (DNA): TGTGCCAGCAGCTCCCCTAGCGGGGGCGAGACCCAGTACTTC.

This chain's CDR3 is CASSSTGIYGYTF. CDR3 bases: TGTGCCAGCAGTTCTACAGGGATCTATGGCTACACCTTC. The chain uses TRBV12-3 or TRBV12-4 and TRBJ1-2; weak D call: TRBD1 (6 bases). This CDR3 spans 13 amino acids. V dropped 4 bases and J dropped 4 bases, with 10 bases sitting between them.

The chain combines TRBV5-4 with TRBJ1-2, with D possibly TRBD1 on 5 matching bases. CDR3 length: 15 amino acids. The ends were cut back, 2 bases at V and 4 bases at J, with 15 bases in the middle. Germline CDR1 reads SGHNT; CDR2 reads YYREEE (reference sequence). The CDR3 DNA follows: TGTGCCAGCAGCTTCGCTAGAGGGGCGGGCTATGGCTACACCTTC. Encoded protein: CASSFARGAGYGYTF.

This clone was seen once. The rearrangement links TRBV7-2 to TRBJ2-6, with 7 bases identical to TRBD1. Germline CDR1 and CDR2: SGHTA and FQGNSA. With V trimmed by 5 bases and J by 0 bases, 4 bases remained unmatched. There are 16 residues in the CDR3. The DNA for the CDR3 is TGTGCCAGCAGCCTTCGACAGGGCTCTGGGGCCAACGTCCTGACTTTC. Residues: CASSLRQGSGANVLTF.

J is TRBJ2-3 and V is TRBV5-1; 10 nucleotides align to TRBD2. Trimming cost V 6 bases and J 5 bases; bases outside gene matches: 12. This CDR3 spans 16 amino acids. Germline CDR1 reads SGHRS; CDR2 reads YFSETQ. The CDR3 sequence is CASTEPGTSVQDTQYF. CDR3 nucleotides: TGCGCCAGCACCGAACCCGGGACTAGCGTTCAAGATACGCAGTATTTT.

The V call is TRBV7-8, the J call TRBJ1-3, with a tentative D call TRBD1 (6 bases). The CDR3 contains 16 residues. Trimming removed 1 base from V and 0 bases from J, with 10 bases in between. Germline values: CDR1 SGHVS, CDR2 FQNEAQ. The CDR3 DNA follows: TGTGCCAGCAGCTTAGAGGGGGGAAGCTCTGGAAACACCATATATTTT. Encoded protein: CASSLEGGSSGNTIYF.

The gene calls are TRBV6-2 or TRBV6-3 and TRBJ2-7; 8 positions agree with TRBD1. J lost 2 bases, V lost 6 bases, and 9 bases had no gene match. Germline loops: CDR1 MNHEY, CDR2 SVGEGT. CDR3 size: 15 residues. CDR3 bases: TGTGCCAGCAGGCCTTGGACAGGGACTGCCTACGAGCAGTACTTC. Its translation: CASRPWTGTAYEQYF.

The V call is TRBV6-5, the J call TRBJ1-1; D not resolved. Germline CDR1 reads MNHEY; CDR2 reads SVGAGI. The CDR3 extends over 12 amino acids. V dropped 7 bases and J dropped 1 base, with 7 bases sitting between them. CDR3 residues: CASIRTNTEAFF. CDR3 nucleotides: TGTGCCAGCATCAGAACGAACACTGAAGCTTTCTTT.